The present entry profiles one T cell receptor (beta chain) with its context. What it binds is unknown. These donors were members of the approximately 120-subject validation cohort, a group separate from the roughly 670-subject first cohort. This record belongs to a study of cytomegalovirus exposure and HLA in healthy donors. Regarding the study as a whole: Rarity held for most TCR sequences, but there were some public TCRs that occurred in many donors. Investigators reported 150 to 200 TCR beta chains as tied to cytomegalovirus.

V shed 8 bases and J shed 0 bases, with 17 bases lying between them. CDR1 and CDR2 (germline): SNHLY, FYNNEI. This CDR3 contains 16 residues. Some clones are missing from TCRdb's copy, which holds only in-frame ones; the method was immunoSEQ multiplex PCR. The sample yields 78,000 or so clones, approximately 95% seen once. The sequencing input was PBMCs. This chain uses TRBV2 with TRBJ2-4, with D perhaps TRBD1 (7 bases). The source is a man between 18 and 35 years old in good health and CMV-seropositive. CDR3 bases: TGTGCCAGCTCGGGGGACAGTACTTTAGCCAAAAACATTCAGTACTTC. Translation: CASSGDSTLAKNIQYF. Full variable domain (rest looked up from reference TRBV2 and TRBJ2-4): EPEVTQTPSHQVTQMGQEVILRCVPISNHLYFYWYRQILGQKVEFLVSFYNNEISEKSEIFDDQFSVERPDGSNFTLKIRSTKLEDSAMYFCASSGDSTLAKNIQYFGAGTRLSVL.